A single sample gave rise to the 9 T cell receptor beta chains below, sequenced in a study of T cell repertoires in cytomegalovirus infection. Each CDR3 protein is one row after TCRdb ran MiXCR on the reads. Among more than 500,000 distinct CDR3 sequences listed, about 15% were seen once. The sequencing input was CD8+ T cells from PBMCs. These receptors came from a human donor in good health (CMV status not recorded). Some clones in this sample may be carry-over from other donors' samples.

The J gene is TRBJ2-2, the V gene TRBV7-9, with D perhaps matching TRBD1 (6 bases). Germline-derived CDR1 and CDR2 are SEHNR and FQNEAQ (reference sequence). The CDR3 runs to 14 residues. The ends were cut back, 5 bases at V and 4 bases at J, with 11 bases in the middle. The CDR3 region has the DNA TGTGCCAGCAGCGATCCAGGGGTCACCGGGGAGCTGTTTTTT. Translated, it gives CASSDPGVTGELFF.

Only a few counts were recorded for this clonotype. The DNA for the CDR3 is TGTGCCAGCAGCTTTCGGCGGGGTTCCCAAGAGACCCAGTACTTC. This codes for CASSFRRGSQETQYF. This chain joins TRBV5-6 and TRBJ2-5, with D tentatively TRBD2 (6 bases). V gave up 2 bases and J gave up 1 base, with 12 bases separating them. From germline, CDR1 is SGHDT and CDR2 YYEEEE. The CDR3 contains 15 residues. Variable domain in full (rest from reference TRBV5-6 and TRBJ2-5): DAGVTQSPTHLIKTRGQQVTLRCSPKSGHDTVSWYQQALGQGPQFIFQYYEEEERQRGNFPDRFSGHQFPNYSSELNVNALLLGDSALYLCASSFRRGSQETQYFGPGTRLLVL.

This clonotype has more than one count but fewer than ten. This sequence joins TRBV28 and TRBJ2-7; D tentatively reads TRBD1 or TRBD2 (5 bases each). Germline CDR1 reads MDHEN; CDR2 reads SYDVKM. V was trimmed by 2 bases and J by 2 bases, leaving 22 bases between them. The CDR3 is 18 amino acids. The DNA for the CDR3 is TGTGCCAGCAGTTTACGTTTTATGGTCGGGGACCGTACCTACGAGCAGTACTTC. Protein sequence: CASSLRFMVGDRTYEQYF.

This clonotype showed up many times. The V gene is TRBV14, the J gene TRBJ1-1; the D is unclear. The V and J ends lost 0 bases and 7 bases respectively, with 9 bases between them. The CDR3 covers 13 residues. Germline values: CDR1 SGHDN, CDR2 FVKESK. CDR3 sequence reads: CASSQDRLFEAFF. For the CDR3, the DNA is TGTGCCAGCAGCCAAGACAGGTTGTTTGAAGCTTTCTTT.

This clonotype occurred many times. This rearrangement joins TRBV4-1 to TRBJ2-1; D may be TRBD1 (6 bases). Deletions cut 0 bases from V and 4 bases from J, with 13 bases between. Germline V gene data show CDR1 as MGHRA and CDR2 as YSYEKL. This CDR3 has 16 amino acids. CDR3 protein: CASSQEWAGEYNEQFF. The CDR3 DNA reads TGCGCCAGCAGCCAAGAATGGGCAGGGGAGTACAATGAGCAGTTCTTC.

In its sample, this clonotype was seen once. The junction does not match germline at one end; this may be a read error. This rearrangement joins TRBV27 to TRBJ1-1; D is ambiguous. Germline values: CDR1 MNHEY, CDR2 SMNVEV (reference sequence). The CDR3 totals 14 residues. The CDR3 region is CASRGYGSYTVAFF. The CDR3 region has the DNA TGTGCCAGCAGGGGATATGGATCTTACACTGTAGCTTTCTTT.

The chain employs TRBV27 and TRBJ1-1; D remains unclear. Per germline, CDR1 MNHEY and CDR2 SMNVEV (reference sequence). The CDR3 spans 14 residues. V lost 5 bases and J 4 bases, leaving 14 bases between the germline ends. The CDR3 loop is CASSGWSLGTEAFF. The CDR3 region has the DNA TGTGCCAGCAGTGGGTGGAGTCTGGGCACTGAAGCTTTCTTT.

This clonotype has at least ten counts. The rearrangement uses TRBV7-3 and TRBJ2-7, with D unresolved. Germline CDR1 SGHTA, CDR2 FQGTGA. Trimming removed 4 bases at V and 5 bases at J, with 12 bases between. This CDR3 comprises 13 residues. CDR3 sequence reads: CASSSSPFHEQYF. CDR3 nucleotides: TGTGCCAGCAGCTCCTCCCCCTTCCACGAGCAGTACTTC.

This clonotype was counted a few times. The gene calls are TRBV15 and TRBJ2-1; D is possibly TRBD1 (5 bases). Trimming shortened V by 5 bases and J by 0 bases, and 14 bases separated the two germline ends. Looked up from germline, CDR1 is LNHNV and CDR2 is YYDKDF (reference sequence). The CDR3 length is 16 residues. The CDR3 here is CATSVGRLSSYNEQFF. CDR3 sequence (DNA): TGTGCCACCAGCGTGGGGCGCCTGAGCTCCTACAATGAGCAGTTCTTC.